The T cell receptor beta chain described here comes from a study of shared clonotypes between healthy human individuals. Whole-study context: Three plates were used per donor for CD4 naive, three for CD4 memory, two for CD8 naive and one for CD8 memory.

V lost 8 bases and J lost 4, with 13 bases in between. This CDR3 has 13 amino acids. The germline gives CDR1 SGHRS, CDR2 YFSETQ. Study-wide points: Represented genetic and exposure-history diversity was restricted by having few donors. Only blood was sampled; tissue repertoires likely differ. Shared clonotypes: roughly 4.7% naive CD4, roughly 4% naive CD8, 2.3% memory CD4, under 0.5% memory CD8.

Method: immunoSEQ multiplex PCR; TCRdb's copy keeps in-frame clones and lacks some. The sample consists of 2 million to 2.5 million clones, about 94% of them appearing once. Positive CCR7 selection of CD45RO-negative cells yielded the naive CD8 cells, and terminally differentiated effector memory CD45RA+ cells were excluded. Comment on this clone: The antigen remains unidentified.

This sequence originates from a man aged 18 to 30 in good health. The chain joins TRBV5-1 to TRBJ2-1; a weak D match, TRBD1 (6 bases). The material sequenced was naive CD8+ T cells sorted from blood. The CDR3 coding sequence is TGCGCCAGTACCGACAGGATATACAATGAGCAGTTCTTC. Protein sequence: CASTDRIYNEQFF.